These 12 T cell receptor beta chains share one sample of origin, sequenced in a study of shared clonotypes between healthy human individuals (TCRdb year 2020). The library was built by means of the immunoSEQ multiplex PCR assay. TCRdb obtained this table from immuneACCESS and retained in-frame rearrangements with V and J assigned. These tables miss some clones; where compared with another copy, unresolved V genes account for less than half of the shortfall, and the remainder is unexplained. This sample comprises about 380,000 clones, around 96% of them detected only once. The biggest ten clones account for about 0.34% of the sample. Source material: memory CD8+ T cells sorted from blood. Taken with the paper, the label for cell subset or site translates to: CD45RO+ cells pooled with CCR7-negative TemRA cells. These receptors came from a man younger than 45 in good health.

This chain links TRBV28 with TRBJ2-7; weak D call: TRBD2 (6 bases). V was shortened by 11 bases and J by 3 bases, with 14 bases between the two germline ends. CDR1 and CDR2 (germline): MDHEN, SYDVKM. The length of the CDR3 is 12 residues. CDR3 protein: CACNSGSYEQYF. In nucleotides, the CDR3 is TGTGCCTGTAACTCCGGGAGCTACGAGCAGTACTTC.

The chain combines TRBV29-1 with TRBJ1-1; D uncertain. Germline CDR1 and CDR2: SQVTM and ANQGSEA. Trimming took 8 bases from V and 1 from J, leaving 8 bases between them. This CDR3 is 11 amino acids long. CDR3 amino acids: CSLTENTEAFF. The CDR3 bases are TGCAGCCTGACCGAGAACACTGAAGCTTTCTTT.

The J gene is TRBJ2-7, the V gene TRBV30; 8 nucleotides line up with TRBD2. The length of the CDR3 is 15 residues. Germline V CDR1 and CDR2: GTSNPN, SVGIG (reference sequence). V shed 1 base and J 3 bases; nucleotides not matched to a gene: 8. The CDR3 sequence: CAWSASGRIRYEQYF. The CDR3 nucleotides are TGTGCCTGGAGTGCAAGCGGGAGAATACGCTACGAGCAGTACTTC.

The chain carries TRBV9 and TRBJ1-4; TRBD1 matches at 9 bases. The germline V gene has CDR1 SGDLS and CDR2 YYNGEE. Trimming cost V 3 bases and J 7 bases; bases outside gene matches: 10. The CDR3 is 16 residues long. The CDR3 nucleotides read TGTGCCAGCAGCGACGTGGGACAGGGAGGTAGTGAAAAACTGTTTTTT. It is translated as CASSDVGQGGSEKLFF.

This clone has only one observation. The chain employs TRBV10-1 and TRBJ2-1; 7 nucleotides line up with TRBD2. The CDR3 extends over 16 amino acids. Trimming cost V 2 bases and J 4 bases; bases outside gene matches: 8. Per the germline V gene, CDR1 is WNHNN and CDR2 is SYGVQD (reference sequence). CDR3 region: CASSELTSATYNEQFF. The CDR3 nucleotides read TGCGCCAGCAGTGAGCTTACTAGCGCAACTTACAATGAGCAGTTCTTC.

This chain links TRBV2 with TRBJ2-7, with TRBD2 as a possible D gene (5 bases). V gave up 4 bases and J gave up 4 bases, with 14 bases separating them. CDR3 size: 14 residues. Germline CDR1 SNHLY, CDR2 FYNNEI. The CDR3 sequence is CASSGRLAPYEQYF. CDR3 bases: TGTGCCAGCAGTGGACGGCTAGCCCCATACGAGCAGTACTTC.

The genes are TRBV7-2 and TRBJ1-2, with 7 bases lining up with TRBD1. J lost 6 bases, V lost 1 base, and 8 bases had no gene match. This CDR3 has 15 amino acids. Per germline, CDR1 SGHTA and CDR2 FQGNSA. CDR3 protein: CASSLDGTARDGYTF. CDR3 DNA: TGTGCCAGCAGCTTAGACGGGACAGCTAGGGATGGCTACACCTTC.

The gene calls are TRBV13 and TRBJ2-7; 8 nucleotides agree with TRBD2. This CDR3 is 14 amino acids long. After removal of 5 bases from V and 0 bases from J, the junction contained 3 bases not matched to a gene. The germline CDR1 and CDR2 sequences are PRHDT and FYEKMQ (reference sequence). CDR3 in DNA: TGTGCCAGCAGCAGAACTAGCGGCTCCTACGAGCAGTACTTC. This sequence encodes CASSRTSGSYEQYF.

The genes are TRBV15 and TRBJ2-7; D call uncertain. The CDR3 runs to 13 residues. V lost 3 bases and J 6 bases, leaving 12 bases between the germline ends. CDR1 LNHNV and CDR2 YYDKDF come from the germline V gene (reference sequence). CDR3 sequence (DNA): TGTGCCACCAGCAGTTCTCGGGTTGGCGAGCAGTACTTC. This encodes CATSSSRVGEQYF.

This clone has only a few counts. This chain uses TRBV6-6 with TRBJ1-1; the D is unclear. The germline V gene encodes CDR1 MNHNY and CDR2 SVGAGI (reference sequence). The CDR3 totals 15 residues. Deletions cut 0 bases from V and 4 bases from J, with 12 bases between. CDR3 sequence: CASSYSSGSSTEAFF. In nucleotides, the CDR3 is TGTGCCAGCAGTTACTCGAGTGGCAGTTCCACTGAAGCTTTCTTT.

Points on this clone: The junction does not match germline at one end; this may be a read error. This chain links TRBV7-7 with TRBJ2-2, with 8 nucleotides matching TRBD2. The germline CDR1 and CDR2 sequences are SSHAT and FNYEAQ (reference sequence). This CDR3 is built from 14 residues. CDR3 sequence (DNA): TGTGCTAGCAGCGCTCGGGAGGGCGCCGGGGAGCTGTTTTTT. This encodes CASSAREGAGELFF. The whole variable domain, filled in from reference TRBV7-7 and TRBJ2-2, reads GAGVSQSPRYKVTKRGQDVTLRCDPISSHATLYWYQQALGQGPEFLTYFNYEAQPDKSGLPSDRFSAERPEGSISTLTIQRTEQRDSAMYRCASSAREGAGELFFGEGSRLTVL.

The chain couples TRBV29-1 to TRBJ2-1, with TRBD2 identical over 11 bases. CDR3 length: 18 amino acids. V trimming: 1 base; J trimming: 0 bases; junction bases outside the gene matches: 8. The V gene's germline CDR1 is SQVTM and CDR2 ANQGSEA. CDR3 in amino acids: CSVEGWTSGFSSYNEQFF. In nucleotides, the CDR3 is TGCAGCGTTGAAGGATGGACTAGCGGGTTTAGCTCCTACAATGAGCAGTTCTTC.